This T cell receptor beta chain was observed in a study of response to subunit inactivated influenza vaccine. The CDR3 loop spans 12 amino acids. With 4 bases clipped from V and 7 bases from J, the junction kept 2 bases outside the gene matches. Germline CDR1 SGHRS, CDR2 YFSETQ. Comment on this clonotype: The antigen remains undetermined.

TCRdb used MiXCR to reprocess the RT-PCR reads, holding one entry per CDR3 protein. The repertoire holds about 240,000 distinct CDR3 sequences, with 9.5% to 15% as singletons. Study findings and constraints: Authors suggested each seasonal flu vaccination may recruit only limited numbers of new T cells.

The J gene is TRBJ2-1, the V gene TRBV5-1, with 7 bases identical to TRBD2. The sequence was collected from a man aged 45-65 years who received an inactivated influenza vaccine. The sequencing used non-naive T cells sorted from PBMCs, collected 14 to 15 days before vaccination. CDR3 loop: CASSAGGNEQFF. The CDR3 bases are TGCGCCAGCAGCGCCGGGGGGAATGAGCAGTTCTTC.